The source of this TCR beta chain is a study of T cell changes during pregnancy in multiple sclerosis. Germline CDR1 and CDR2: KGHSH and LQKENI. The CDR3 totals 14 residues. J lost 12 bases, V lost 0 bases, and 10 bases had no gene match. Produced via immunoSEQ multiplex PCR; TCRdb's table is partial and in-frame only. The sample comprises about 73,000 clones, roughly 90% of which are singletons, and 9% to 9.5% rests with the top ten. The rearrangement joins TRBV18 to TRBJ1-1; 7 positions agree with TRBD1. The sample was peripheral blood, taken after pregnancy. The receptor's source is a female donor in good health, enrolled as a control in a pregnancy study. CDR3 in amino acids: CASSPPVYRGDPFF. CDR3 nucleotide sequence: TGTGCCAGCTCACCACCGGTCTACAGGGGAGATCCTTTCTTT.